This paragraph covers one TCR beta chain sequence. Original handling: Amplifying reference gene primers gave estimates of nucleated cell counts. TCRdb's table, derived via immunoSEQ multiplex PCR, lists solely in-frame clones and lacks some. That table gives V, J and clone size, and the DNA gave D and trimming. The sample consists of 45,000 to 55,000 clones, 84% of them appearing once. Looked up from germline, CDR1 is MNHNY and CDR2 is SVGAGI (reference sequence). This CDR3 has 14 residues. Deletions cut 11 bases from V and 1 base from J, with 14 bases between. This record belongs to a study of blood T cell repertoires in COVID-19.

The material sequenced was peripheral blood. This TCR came from a man between 45 and 60 years old with acute or convalescent COVID-19. V usage is TRBV6-6 and J usage is TRBJ2-2, with TRBD1 as a possible D gene (6 bases). This chain's CDR3 is CAGSGTRNTGELFF. In nucleotides, the CDR3 is TGTGCCGGCTCCGGGACACGGAACACCGGGGAGCTGTTTTTT.